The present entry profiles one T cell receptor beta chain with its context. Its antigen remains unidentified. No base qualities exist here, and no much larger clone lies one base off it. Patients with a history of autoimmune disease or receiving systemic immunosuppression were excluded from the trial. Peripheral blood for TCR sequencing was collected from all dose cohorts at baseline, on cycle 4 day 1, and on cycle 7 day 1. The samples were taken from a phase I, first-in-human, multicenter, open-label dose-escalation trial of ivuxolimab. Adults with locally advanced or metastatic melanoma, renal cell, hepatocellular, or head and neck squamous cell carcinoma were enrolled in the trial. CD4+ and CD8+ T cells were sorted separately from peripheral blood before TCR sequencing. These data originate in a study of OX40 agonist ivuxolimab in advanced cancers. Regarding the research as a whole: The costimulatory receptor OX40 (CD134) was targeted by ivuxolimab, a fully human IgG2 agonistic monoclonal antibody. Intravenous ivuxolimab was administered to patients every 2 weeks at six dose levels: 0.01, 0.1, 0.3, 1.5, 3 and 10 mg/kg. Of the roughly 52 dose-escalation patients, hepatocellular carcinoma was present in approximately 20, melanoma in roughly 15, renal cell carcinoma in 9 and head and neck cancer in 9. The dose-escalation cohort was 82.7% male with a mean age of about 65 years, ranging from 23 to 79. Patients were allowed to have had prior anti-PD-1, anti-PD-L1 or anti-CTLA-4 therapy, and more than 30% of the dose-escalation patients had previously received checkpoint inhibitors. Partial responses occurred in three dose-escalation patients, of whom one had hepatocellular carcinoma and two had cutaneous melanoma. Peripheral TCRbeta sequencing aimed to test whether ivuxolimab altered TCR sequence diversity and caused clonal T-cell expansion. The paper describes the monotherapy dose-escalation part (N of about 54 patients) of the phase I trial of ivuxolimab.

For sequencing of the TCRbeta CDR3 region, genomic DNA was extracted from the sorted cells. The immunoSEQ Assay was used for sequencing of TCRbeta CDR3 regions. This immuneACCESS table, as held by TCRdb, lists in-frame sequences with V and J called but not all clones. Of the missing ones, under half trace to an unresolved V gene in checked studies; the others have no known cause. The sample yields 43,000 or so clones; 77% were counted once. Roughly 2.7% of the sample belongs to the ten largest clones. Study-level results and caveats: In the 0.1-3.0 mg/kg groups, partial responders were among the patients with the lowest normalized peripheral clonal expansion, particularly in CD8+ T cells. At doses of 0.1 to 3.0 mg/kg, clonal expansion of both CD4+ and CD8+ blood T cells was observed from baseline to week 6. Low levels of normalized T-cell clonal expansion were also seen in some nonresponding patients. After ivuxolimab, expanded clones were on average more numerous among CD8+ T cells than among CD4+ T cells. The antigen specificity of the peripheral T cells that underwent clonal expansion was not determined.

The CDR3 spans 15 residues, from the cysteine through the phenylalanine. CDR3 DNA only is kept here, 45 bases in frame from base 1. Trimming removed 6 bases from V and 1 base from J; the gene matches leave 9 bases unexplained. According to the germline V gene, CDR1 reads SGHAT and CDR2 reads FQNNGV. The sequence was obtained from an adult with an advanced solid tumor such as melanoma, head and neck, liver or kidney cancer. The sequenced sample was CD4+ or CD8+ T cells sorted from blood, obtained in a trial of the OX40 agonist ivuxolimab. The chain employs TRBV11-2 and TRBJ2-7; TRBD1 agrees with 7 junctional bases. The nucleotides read TGTGCCAGCAGGTCAGGACAGGTCGGGTCCTACGAGCAGTACTTC. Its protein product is CASRSGQVGSYEQYF. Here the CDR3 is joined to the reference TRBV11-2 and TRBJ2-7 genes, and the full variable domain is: EAGVAQSPRYKIIEKRQSVAFWCNPISGHATLYWYQQILGQGPKLLIQFQNNGVVDDSQLPKDRFSAERLKGVDSTLKIQPAKLEDSAVYLCASRSGQVGSYEQYFGPGTRLTVT.